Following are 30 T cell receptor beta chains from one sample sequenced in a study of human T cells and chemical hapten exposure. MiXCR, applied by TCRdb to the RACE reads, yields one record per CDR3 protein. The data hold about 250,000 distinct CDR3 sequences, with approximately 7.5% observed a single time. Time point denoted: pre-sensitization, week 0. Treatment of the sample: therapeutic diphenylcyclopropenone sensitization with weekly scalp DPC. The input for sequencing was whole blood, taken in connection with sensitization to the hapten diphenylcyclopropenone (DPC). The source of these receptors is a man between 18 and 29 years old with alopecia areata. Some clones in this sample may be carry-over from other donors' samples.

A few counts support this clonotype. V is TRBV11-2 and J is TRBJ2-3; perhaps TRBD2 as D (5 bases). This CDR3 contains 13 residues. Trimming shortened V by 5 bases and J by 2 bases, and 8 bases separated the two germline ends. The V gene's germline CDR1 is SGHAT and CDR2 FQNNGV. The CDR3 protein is CASSAGNTDTQYF. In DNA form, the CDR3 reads TGTGCCAGCAGCGCCGGGAACACAGATACGCAGTATTTT.

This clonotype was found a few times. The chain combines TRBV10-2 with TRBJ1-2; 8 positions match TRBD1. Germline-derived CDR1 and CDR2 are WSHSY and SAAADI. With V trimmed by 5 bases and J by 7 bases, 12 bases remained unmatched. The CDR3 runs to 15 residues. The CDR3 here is CASSLSTGGVGGYTF. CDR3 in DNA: TGCGCCAGCAGTTTGAGTACAGGGGGAGTAGGTGGCTACACCTTC.

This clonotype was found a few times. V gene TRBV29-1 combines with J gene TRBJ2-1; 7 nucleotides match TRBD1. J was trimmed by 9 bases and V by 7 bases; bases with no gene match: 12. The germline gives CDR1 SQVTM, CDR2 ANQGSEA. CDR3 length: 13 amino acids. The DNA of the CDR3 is TGCAGCGCCGAGGGGACAGTTTTGGGTGAGCAGTTCTTC. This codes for CSAEGTVLGEQFF.

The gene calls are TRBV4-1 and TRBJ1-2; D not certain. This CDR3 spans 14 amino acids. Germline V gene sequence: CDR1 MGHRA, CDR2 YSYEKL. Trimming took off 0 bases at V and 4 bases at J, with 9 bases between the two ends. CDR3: CASSQEDGLYGYTF. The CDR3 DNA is TGCGCCAGCAGCCAAGAGGACGGACTCTATGGCTACACCTTC.

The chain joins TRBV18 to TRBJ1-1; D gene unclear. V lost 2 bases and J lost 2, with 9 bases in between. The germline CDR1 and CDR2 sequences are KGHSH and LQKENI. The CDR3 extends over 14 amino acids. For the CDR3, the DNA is TGTGCCAGCTCACCATTCGATAGAAACACTGAAGCTTTCTTT. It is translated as CASSPFDRNTEAFF.

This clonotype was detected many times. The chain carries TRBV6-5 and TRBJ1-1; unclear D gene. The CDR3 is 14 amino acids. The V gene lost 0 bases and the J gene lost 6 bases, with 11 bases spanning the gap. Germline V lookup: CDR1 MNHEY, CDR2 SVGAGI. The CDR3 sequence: CASSYSIGFSEAFF. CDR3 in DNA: TGTGCCAGCAGTTACTCGATAGGGTTTTCTGAAGCTTTCTTT.

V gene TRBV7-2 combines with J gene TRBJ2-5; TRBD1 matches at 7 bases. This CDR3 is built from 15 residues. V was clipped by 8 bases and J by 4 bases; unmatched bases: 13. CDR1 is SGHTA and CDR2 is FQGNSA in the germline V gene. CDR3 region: CASGEARGYGETQYF. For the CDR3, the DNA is TGTGCCAGCGGTGAAGCCAGGGGGTATGGAGAGACCCAGTACTTC.

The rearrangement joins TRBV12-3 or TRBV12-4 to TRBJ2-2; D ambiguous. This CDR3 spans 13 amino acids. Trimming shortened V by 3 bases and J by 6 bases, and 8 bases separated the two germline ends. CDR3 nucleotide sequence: TGTGCCAGCAGTTTTCCAGAGTCCGGGGAGCTGTTTTTT. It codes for CASSFPESGELFF.

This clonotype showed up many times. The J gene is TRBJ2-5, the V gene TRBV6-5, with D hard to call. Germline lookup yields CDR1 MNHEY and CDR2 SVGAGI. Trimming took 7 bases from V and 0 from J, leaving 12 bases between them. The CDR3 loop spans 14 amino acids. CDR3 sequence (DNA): TGTGCCAGCAAGCAACGGCTGTACCAAGAGACCCAGTACTTC. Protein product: CASKQRLYQETQYF.

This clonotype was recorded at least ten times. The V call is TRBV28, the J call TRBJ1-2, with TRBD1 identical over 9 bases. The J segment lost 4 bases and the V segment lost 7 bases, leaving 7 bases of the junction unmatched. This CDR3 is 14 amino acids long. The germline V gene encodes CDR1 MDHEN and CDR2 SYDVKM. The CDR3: CASTIPGQGYGYTF. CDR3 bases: TGTGCCAGCACCATTCCGGGACAGGGCTATGGCTACACCTTC.

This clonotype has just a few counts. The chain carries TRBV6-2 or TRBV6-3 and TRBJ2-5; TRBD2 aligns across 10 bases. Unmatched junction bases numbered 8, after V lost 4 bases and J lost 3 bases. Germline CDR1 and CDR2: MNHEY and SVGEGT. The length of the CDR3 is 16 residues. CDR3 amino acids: CASSSALAGGEETQYF. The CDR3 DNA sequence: TGTGCCAGCAGTTCGGCCTTAGCGGGAGGAGAAGAGACCCAGTACTTC.

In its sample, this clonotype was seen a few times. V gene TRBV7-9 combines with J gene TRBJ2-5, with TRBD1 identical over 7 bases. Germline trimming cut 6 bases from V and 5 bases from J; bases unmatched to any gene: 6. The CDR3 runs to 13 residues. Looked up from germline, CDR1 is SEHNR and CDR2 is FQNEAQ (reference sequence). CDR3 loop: CASRYQGEETQYF. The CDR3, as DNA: TGTGCCAGCAGATACCAGGGGGAGGAGACCCAGTACTTC. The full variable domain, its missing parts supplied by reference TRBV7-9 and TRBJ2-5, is DTGVSQNPRHKITKRGQNVTFRCDPISEHNRLYWYRQTLGQGPEFLTYFQNEAQLEKSRLLSDRFSAERPKGSFSTLEIQRTEQGDSAMYLCASRYQGEETQYFGPGTRLLVL.

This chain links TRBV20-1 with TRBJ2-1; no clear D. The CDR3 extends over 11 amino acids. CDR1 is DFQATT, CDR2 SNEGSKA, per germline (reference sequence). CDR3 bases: TGCAGGTCAGACTCGTACAATGAGCAGTTCTTC. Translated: CRSDSYNEQFF.

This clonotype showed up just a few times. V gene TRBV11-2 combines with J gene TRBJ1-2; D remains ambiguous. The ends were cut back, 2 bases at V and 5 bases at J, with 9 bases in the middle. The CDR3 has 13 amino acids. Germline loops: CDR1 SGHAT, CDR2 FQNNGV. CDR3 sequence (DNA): TGTGCCAGCAGCTTAAACCAACAGTATGGCTACACCTTC. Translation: CASSLNQQYGYTF.

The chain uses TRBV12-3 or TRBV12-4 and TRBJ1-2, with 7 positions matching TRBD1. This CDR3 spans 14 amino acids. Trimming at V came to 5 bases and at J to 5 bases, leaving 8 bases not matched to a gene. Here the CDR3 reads CASSHLRGGYGYTF. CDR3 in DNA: TGTGCCAGCAGTCACCTCAGGGGGGGGTATGGCTACACCTTC.

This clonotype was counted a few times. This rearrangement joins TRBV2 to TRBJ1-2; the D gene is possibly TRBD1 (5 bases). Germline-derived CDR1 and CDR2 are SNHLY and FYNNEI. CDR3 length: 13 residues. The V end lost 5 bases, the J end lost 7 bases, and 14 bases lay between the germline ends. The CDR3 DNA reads TGTGCCAGCAGTCTCCTTGAGGGGTCTGGCTACACCTTC. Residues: CASSLLEGSGYTF.

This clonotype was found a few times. Written as DNA, the CDR3 is TGTGCCAGCAGCTCACCGACCCTGGGGAGCGAGCAGTACTTC. This encodes CASSSPTLGSEQYF. The chain combines TRBV11-2 with TRBJ2-7; D may be TRBD2 (5 bases). The V gene lost 4 bases and the J gene lost 6 bases, with 16 bases spanning the gap. The CDR3 totals 14 residues. In germline, CDR1 is SGHAT, CDR2 FQNNGV.

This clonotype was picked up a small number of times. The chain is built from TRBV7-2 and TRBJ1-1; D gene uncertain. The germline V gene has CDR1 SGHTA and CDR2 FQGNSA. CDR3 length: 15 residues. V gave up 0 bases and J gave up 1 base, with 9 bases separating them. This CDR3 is CASSLASERNTEAFF. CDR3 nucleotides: TGTGCCAGCAGCTTAGCAAGTGAAAGGAACACTGAAGCTTTCTTT.

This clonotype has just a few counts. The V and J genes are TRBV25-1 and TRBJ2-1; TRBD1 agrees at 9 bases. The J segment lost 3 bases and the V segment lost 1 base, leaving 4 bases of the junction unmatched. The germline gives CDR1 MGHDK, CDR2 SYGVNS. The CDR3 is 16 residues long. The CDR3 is CASSEWGQGDYNEQFF. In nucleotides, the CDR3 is TGTGCCAGCAGTGAATGGGGACAGGGAGACTACAATGAGCAGTTCTTC.

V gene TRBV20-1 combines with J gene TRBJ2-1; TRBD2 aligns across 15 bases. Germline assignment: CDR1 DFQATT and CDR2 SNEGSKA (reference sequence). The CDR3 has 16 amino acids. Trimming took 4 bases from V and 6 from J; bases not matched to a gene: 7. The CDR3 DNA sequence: TGCAGTGCTACTGGACTAGCGGGGGGGCGATTCAATGAGCAGTTCTTC. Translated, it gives CSATGLAGGRFNEQFF.

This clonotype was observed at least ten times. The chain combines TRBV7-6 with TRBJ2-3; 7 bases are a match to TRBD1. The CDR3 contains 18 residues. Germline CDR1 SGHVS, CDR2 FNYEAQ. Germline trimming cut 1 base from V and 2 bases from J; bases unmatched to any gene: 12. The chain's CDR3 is CASSLGPGTASLTDTQYF. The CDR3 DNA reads TGTGCCAGCAGCTTAGGTCCAGGGACAGCCTCTCTCACAGATACGCAGTATTTT.

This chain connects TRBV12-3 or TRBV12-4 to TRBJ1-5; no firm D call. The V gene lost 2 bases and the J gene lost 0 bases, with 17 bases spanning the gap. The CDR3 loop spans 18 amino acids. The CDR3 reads CASSLIRHQDYSNQPQHF. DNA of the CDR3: TGTGCCAGCAGTTTAATTAGACATCAAGATTATAGCAATCAGCCCCAGCATTTT.

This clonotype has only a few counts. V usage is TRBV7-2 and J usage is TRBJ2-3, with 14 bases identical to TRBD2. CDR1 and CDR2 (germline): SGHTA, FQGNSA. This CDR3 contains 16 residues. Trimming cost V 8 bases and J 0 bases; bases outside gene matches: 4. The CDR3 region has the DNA TGTGCCAGCGCCAGACTAGCGGGGGGGAGCACAGATACGCAGTATTTT. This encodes CASARLAGGSTDTQYF.

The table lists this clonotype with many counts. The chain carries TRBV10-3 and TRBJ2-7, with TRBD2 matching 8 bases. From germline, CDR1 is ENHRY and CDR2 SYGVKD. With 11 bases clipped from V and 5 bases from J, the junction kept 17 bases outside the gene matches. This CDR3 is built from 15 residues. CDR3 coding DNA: TGTGCCGCCTTAGACGGGGGGGCCAAAGTACACGAGCAGTACGTC. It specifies CAALDGGAKVHEQYV.

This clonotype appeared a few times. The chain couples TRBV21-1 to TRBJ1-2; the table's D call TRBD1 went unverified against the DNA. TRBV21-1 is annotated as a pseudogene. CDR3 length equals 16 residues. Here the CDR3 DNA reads TGTGCCAGCAGCAGGAATAGGGACATCCAAGGCCATGGCTACACCTTC. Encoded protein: CASSRNRDIQGHGYTF.

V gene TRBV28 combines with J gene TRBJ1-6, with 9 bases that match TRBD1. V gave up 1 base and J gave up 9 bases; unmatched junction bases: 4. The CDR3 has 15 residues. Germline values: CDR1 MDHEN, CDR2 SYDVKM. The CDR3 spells CASSLLGTGFSPLHF. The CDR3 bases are TGTGCCAGCAGTTTATTAGGGACAGGGTTTTCACCCCTCCACTTT.

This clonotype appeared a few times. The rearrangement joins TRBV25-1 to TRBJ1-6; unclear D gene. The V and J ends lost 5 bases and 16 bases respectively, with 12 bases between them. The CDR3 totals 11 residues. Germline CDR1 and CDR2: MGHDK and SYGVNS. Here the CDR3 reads CASSSGGSLHF. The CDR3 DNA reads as TGTGCCAGCAGTAGTGGAGGGTCACTCCACTTT.

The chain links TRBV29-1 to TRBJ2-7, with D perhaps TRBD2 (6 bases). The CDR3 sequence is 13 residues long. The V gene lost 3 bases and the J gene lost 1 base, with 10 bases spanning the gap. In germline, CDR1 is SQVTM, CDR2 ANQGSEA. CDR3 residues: CSVDFGGSYEQYF. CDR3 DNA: TGCAGCGTTGATTTTGGAGGGTCCTACGAGCAGTACTTC.

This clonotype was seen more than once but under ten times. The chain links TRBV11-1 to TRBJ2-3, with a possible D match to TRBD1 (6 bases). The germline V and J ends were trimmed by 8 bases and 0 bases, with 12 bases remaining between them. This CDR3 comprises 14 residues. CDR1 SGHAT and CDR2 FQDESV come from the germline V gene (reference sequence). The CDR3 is CASRPRGSTDTQYF. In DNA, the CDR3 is TGTGCCAGCCGCCCCAGGGGAAGCACAGATACGCAGTATTTT.

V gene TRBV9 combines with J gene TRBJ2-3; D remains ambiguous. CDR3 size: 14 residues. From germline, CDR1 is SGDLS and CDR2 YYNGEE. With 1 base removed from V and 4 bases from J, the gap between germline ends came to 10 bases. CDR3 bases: TGTGCCAGCAGCGTACCAATATCTTCAGATACGCAGTATTTT. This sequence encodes CASSVPISSDTQYF.